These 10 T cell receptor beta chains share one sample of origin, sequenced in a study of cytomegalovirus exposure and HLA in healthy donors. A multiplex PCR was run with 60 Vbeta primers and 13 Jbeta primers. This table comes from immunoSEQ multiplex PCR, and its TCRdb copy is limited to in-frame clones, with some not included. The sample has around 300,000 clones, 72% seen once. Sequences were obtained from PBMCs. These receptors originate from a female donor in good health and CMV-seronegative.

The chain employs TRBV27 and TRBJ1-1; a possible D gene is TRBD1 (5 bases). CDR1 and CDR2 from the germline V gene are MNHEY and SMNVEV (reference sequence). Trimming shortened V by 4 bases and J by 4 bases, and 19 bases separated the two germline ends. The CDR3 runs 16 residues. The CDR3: CASSSQPGERSTEAFF. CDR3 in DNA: TGTGCCAGCAGTTCCCAGCCGGGGGAGAGGAGCACTGAAGCTTTCTTT.

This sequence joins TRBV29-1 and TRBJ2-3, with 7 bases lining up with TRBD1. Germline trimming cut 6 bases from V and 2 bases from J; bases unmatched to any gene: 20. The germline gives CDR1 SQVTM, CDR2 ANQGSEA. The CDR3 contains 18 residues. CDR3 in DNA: TGCAGCGTCGTCGCCTGGGGACAGAATAATTATATCACAGATACGCAGTATTTT. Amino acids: CSVVAWGQNNYITDTQYF.

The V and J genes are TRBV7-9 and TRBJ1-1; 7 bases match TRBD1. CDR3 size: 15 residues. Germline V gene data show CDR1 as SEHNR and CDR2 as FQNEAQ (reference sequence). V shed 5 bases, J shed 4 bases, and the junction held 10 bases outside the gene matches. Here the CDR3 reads CASSHGQVGITEAFF. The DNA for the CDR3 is TGTGCCAGCAGCCACGGACAGGTCGGAATCACTGAAGCTTTCTTT.

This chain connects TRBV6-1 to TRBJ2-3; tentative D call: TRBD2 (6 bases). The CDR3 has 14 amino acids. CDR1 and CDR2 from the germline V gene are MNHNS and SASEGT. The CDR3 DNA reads TGTGTCTCATCGAGGCTAGCGCCCACAGATACGCAGTATTTT. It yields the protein CVSSRLAPTDTQYF.

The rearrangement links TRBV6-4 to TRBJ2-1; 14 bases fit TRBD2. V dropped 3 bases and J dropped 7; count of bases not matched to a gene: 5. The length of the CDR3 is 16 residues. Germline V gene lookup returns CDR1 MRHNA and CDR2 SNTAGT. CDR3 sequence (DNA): TGTGCCAGCAGTGATCCGGGACTAGCGGGAGTGAATGAGCAGTTCTTC. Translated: CASSDPGLAGVNEQFF.

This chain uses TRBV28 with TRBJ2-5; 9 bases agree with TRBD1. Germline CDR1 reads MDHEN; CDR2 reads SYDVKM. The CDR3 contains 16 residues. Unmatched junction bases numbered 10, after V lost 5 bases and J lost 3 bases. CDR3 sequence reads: CASSPGTGRGKETQYF. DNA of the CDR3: TGTGCCAGCAGTCCTGGGACAGGGCGGGGAAAAGAGACCCAGTACTTC.

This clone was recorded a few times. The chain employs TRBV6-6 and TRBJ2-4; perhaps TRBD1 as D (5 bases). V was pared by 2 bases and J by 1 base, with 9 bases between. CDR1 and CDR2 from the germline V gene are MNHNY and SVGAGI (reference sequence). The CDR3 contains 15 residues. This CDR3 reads CASSYISGAKNIQYF. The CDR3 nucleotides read TGTGCCAGCAGTTACATATCAGGGGCCAAAAACATTCAGTACTTC.

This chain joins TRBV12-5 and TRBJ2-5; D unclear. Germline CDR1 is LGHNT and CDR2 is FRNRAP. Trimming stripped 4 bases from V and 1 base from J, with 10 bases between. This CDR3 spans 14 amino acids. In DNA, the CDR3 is TGTGCTAGTGGTTCACGGGTGAGCCAAGAGACCCAGTACTTC. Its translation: CASGSRVSQETQYF.

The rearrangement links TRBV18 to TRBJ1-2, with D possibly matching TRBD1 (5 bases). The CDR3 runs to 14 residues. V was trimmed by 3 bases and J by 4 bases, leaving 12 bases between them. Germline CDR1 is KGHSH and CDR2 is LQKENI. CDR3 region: CASSPQGDSYGYTF. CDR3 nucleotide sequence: TGTGCCAGCTCACCCCAAGGCGACAGCTATGGCTACACCTTC.

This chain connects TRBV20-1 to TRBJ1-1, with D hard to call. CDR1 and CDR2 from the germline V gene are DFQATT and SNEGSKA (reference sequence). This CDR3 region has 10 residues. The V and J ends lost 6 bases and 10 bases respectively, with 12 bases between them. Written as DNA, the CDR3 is TGCAGTGCCGCTGGGCACAGAGCTTTCTTT. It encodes CSAAGHRAFF.